The sequence of this TCR beta chain was determined in a study of blood T cells in healthy people across ages. Findings and limits, study-wide: Significant beta diversity loss was already apparent by age roughly 44, declining roughly linearly.

Each donor supplied approximately 10 milliliters of peripheral blood. At least 5 micrograms of total RNA were extracted per sample. A note on this clonotype: What it binds is not known.

Using a J-beta primer mix together with a sample-barcoded 5' primer, a second PCR was run for 7 to 11 cycles. Every individual sample yielded 3 million or more paired-end reads (each containing CDR3). TCRdb analysed the 5' RACE reads with MiXCR anew, one entry per CDR3 protein. The data contain approximately 800,000 distinct CDR3 sequences, around a quarter of them singletons. The germline CDR1 and CDR2 sequences are SGHTA and FQGNSA. After removal of 4 bases from V and 3 bases from J, the junction contained 5 bases not matched to a gene. This CDR3 contains 17 residues. This sample also appeared in a second study, on T cells of mothers and their children.

The TCR originated in a boy aged 5-17 years in good health. Sequenced sample: blood. The rearrangement links TRBV7-2 to TRBJ2-3; 15 nucleotides line up with TRBD2. The CDR3 protein is CASSSGLAGGWTDTQYF. Here the CDR3 DNA reads TGTGCCAGCAGCTCAGGACTAGCGGGAGGGTGGACAGATACGCAGTATTTT.